The 3 T cell receptor beta chains in this list originate from one sample, sequenced in a study of blood T cell repertoires in COVID-19 (dated by TCRdb to about 2020). Libraries were constructed by the immunoSEQ multiplex PCR assay. Not all clones reach the TCRdb copy of this immuneACCESS table, which keeps in-frame sequences only. Checked studies attribute under half of the gap to unresolved V genes and leave the rest unexplained. The sample table shows 68,000 or so clones, and 70% to 90% are seen once. Of the sample, about 8% is held by the ten largest clones. Sequenced material: peripheral blood. These receptors were taken from a man aged 30 to 45 with acute or convalescent COVID-19.

This chain joins TRBV5-1 and TRBJ1-1, with 7 bases that match TRBD1. J was trimmed by 1 base and V by 2 bases; bases with no gene match: 2. Germline CDR1 SGHRS, CDR2 YFSETQ. This CDR3 comprises 14 residues. This CDR3 is CASSLEGANTEAFF. The CDR3 nucleotides are TGCGCCAGCAGCTTAGAGGGGGCGAACACTGAAGCTTTCTTT.

Written as DNA, the CDR3 is TGTGCCAGTAATGGGGGCGAAAACACTGAAGCTTTCTTT. It encodes CASNGGENTEAFF. V gene TRBV19 combines with J gene TRBJ1-1; D might be TRBD1 (6 bases). Germline CDR1 reads LNHDA; CDR2 reads SQIVND (reference sequence). The CDR3 totals 13 residues. The V end was cut by 7 bases, the J end by 2 bases, with 11 bases between.

CDR3 in amino acids: CASSRLITTGLGTNEQFF. The CDR3 DNA follows: TGTGCCAGCAGCCGCCTGATTACCACGGGACTAGGCACAAATGAGCAGTTCTTC. The chain joins TRBV7-3 to TRBJ2-1; 8 bases agree with TRBD2. This CDR3 has 18 residues. From germline, CDR1 is SGHTA and CDR2 FQGTGA. V lost 5 bases and J lost 7; bases outside the gene matches: 19.